What follows is one T cell receptor beta chain and its context. The sample belongs to a study of blood T cell repertoires in COVID-19. The assay was immunoSEQ multiplex PCR, and TCRdb's table has in-frame clones only and misses some. The data contain 280,000 or so clones, 88% of them singletons. Germline lookup yields CDR1 MNHEY and CDR2 SMNVEV (reference sequence). There are 14 residues in the CDR3. V was trimmed by 3 bases and J by 2 bases, leaving 10 bases between them. Sequenced material: peripheral blood. The sequence was collected from a young man with active or convalescent COVID-19. V and J are TRBV27 and TRBJ1-2; a possible D gene is TRBD1 (5 bases). The CDR3 DNA sequence: TGTGCCAGCAGTTTGGCAGGGCGAAACTATGGCTACACCTTC. It yields the protein CASSLAGRNYGYTF.